Each of the 14 T cell receptor beta chains below was sequenced from the same sample in a study of T cell clonality in common variable immunodeficiency. Generated by immunoSEQ multiplex PCR, the TCRdb table keeps only in-frame clones and is missing some. The sample has 40,000 to 50,000 clones, none seen only once. The sequenced sample was peripheral blood mononuclear cells. The receptor source for this set is a person aged 18-70 years in good health.

This clone has a count of ten or more. With the read ending 3 residues before the CDR3 end, the germline J gene is used to fill in that end. The chain links TRBV27 to TRBJ2-1; 7 bases line up with TRBD2. The V gene end was trimmed by 5 bases and the J gene end by 3 bases; junction bases not matched to a gene: 13. CDR3 length: 17 residues. Germline V gene data show CDR1 as MNHEY and CDR2 as SMNVEV (reference sequence). The CDR3 here is CASSPRGASGNYNEQFF. Partial CDR3 DNA: TGTGCCAGCAGTCCCCGCGGGGCTAGCGGAAACTACAATGAG.

This clone was seen a few times. The read comes to an end 3 residues before the CDR3 does, leaving the germline J gene to fill in the end. The V call is TRBV20-1, the J call TRBJ1-2, with D maybe TRBD1 (6 bases). CDR1 DFQATT and CDR2 SNEGSKA come from the germline V gene (reference sequence). The CDR3 spans 14 residues. CDR3 DNA (partial): TGCAGTGCTAAGAAGACAGGTGCCTACAATGAG. It specifies CSAKKTGAYNE. The CDR3, in full, reads CSAKKTGAYNEYTF.

This clone was seen repeatedly, ten times or more. The CDR3 end lies 3 residues beyond the end of the read and is filled in from the germline J gene. The chain employs TRBV6-2 or TRBV6-3 and TRBJ1-2, with unresolved D. Germline loops: CDR1 MNHEY, CDR2 SVGEGT. The V and J ends lost 6 bases and 3 bases respectively, with 5 bases between them. This CDR3 is built from 11 residues. CDR3 DNA (partial): TGTGCCAGCAGCTCCGACTATGGC. Protein product: CASSSDYG. The CDR3, in full, reads CASSSDYGYTF.

This clone was seen ten or more times. The read ends 3 residues early relative to the CDR3; the germline J gene fills the gap. The genes are TRBV23-1 and TRBJ1-5; D perhaps matches TRBD1 (6 bases). Being an ORF, TRBV23-1 has a function that is uncertain. V was shortened by 3 bases and J by 3 bases, with 21 bases between the two germline ends. This CDR3 has 18 amino acids. The CDR3 DNA, read in part, is TGCGCCAGCAGTCAGACGACAGGTGTAACACAACTCAATCAGCCC. Its protein product is CASSQTTGVTQLNQP. The full-length CDR3 reads as CASSQTTGVTQLNQPQHF.

This clone was observed a few times. The read is 3 residues too short to cover the CDR3 end, so that end is filled in from the germline J gene. This chain connects TRBV18 to TRBJ2-1; 7 bases agree with TRBD1. The CDR3 has 15 residues. After removal of 6 bases from V and 3 bases from J, the junction contained 8 bases not matched to a gene. Germline CDR1 KGHSH, CDR2 LQKENI. The CDR3 DNA, read in part, is TGTGCCAGCTCGGACGGGACAGATAACTACAATGAG. This translates into CASSDGTDNYNE. The entire CDR3 reads CASSDGTDNYNEQFF. Full variable domain (missing parts from reference TRBV18 and TRBJ2-1): NAGVMQNPRHLVRRRGQEARLRCSPMKGHSHVYWYRQLPEEGLKFMVYLQKENIIDESGMPKERFSAEFPKEGPSILRIQQVVRGDSAAYFCASSDGTDNYNEQFFGPGTRLTVL.

This clone was counted ten times or more. Read data end 3 residues before the CDR3 end; the end is taken from the germline J gene. The chain uses TRBV7-8 and TRBJ1-4; a weak D match, TRBD1 (5 bases). This CDR3 comprises 16 residues. CDR1 SGHVS and CDR2 FQNEAQ come from the germline V gene. Trimming removed 5 bases from V and 7 bases from J, with 20 bases in between. The covered CDR3 bases are TGTGCCAGCAGCCCAAGACAGAGGGCAGAAGGTGAAAAA. This gives the protein CASSPRQRAEGEK. The complete CDR3 protein is CASSPRQRAEGEKLFF.

The table lists this clone with many counts. Partial CDR3 DNA: TGTGCCAGTTCGGTAACTACAGGATCTAATGAAAAA. Encoded protein: CASSVTTGSNEK. The full-length CDR3 reads as CASSVTTGSNEKLFF. The chain is built from TRBV18 and TRBJ1-4, with D perhaps matching TRBD1 (5 bases). Read sequence stops 3 residues before the CDR3 end, and the germline J gene provides the missing end. The V end was cut by 9 bases, the J end by 3 bases, with 17 bases between. The CDR3 runs 15 residues. Looked up from germline, CDR1 is KGHSH and CDR2 is LQKENI.

This clone was observed at least ten times. The CDR3 end lies 3 residues beyond the end of the read and is filled in from the germline J gene. The chain combines TRBV5-1 with TRBJ2-1, with D maybe TRBD1 (5 bases). Trimming removed 0 bases at V and 8 bases at J, with 6 bases between. Germline CDR1 SGHRS, CDR2 YFSETQ. This CDR3 contains 12 residues. CDR3 DNA, as far as it was read: TGCGCCAGCAGCTTGGGGGGCCATGAG. Protein sequence: CASSLGGHE. The whole CDR3 reads CASSLGGHEQFF.

This clone was picked up many times. The read terminates 3 residues ahead of where the CDR3 ends, so the germline J gene completes it. V usage is TRBV18 and J usage is TRBJ2-7, with D tentatively TRBD1 (8 bases). V lost 6 bases to trimming and J lost 2 bases, with 23 bases between them. Germline lookup yields CDR1 KGHSH and CDR2 LQKENI. This CDR3 is 17 amino acids long. The CDR3 protein is CASSIRRGQGGTYEQYF. Incomplete CDR3 DNA: TGTGCCAGCTCGATACGTCGAGGACAGGGAGGGACCTACGAG.

This clone was observed many times. The read stops 3 residues short of the end of the CDR3; the missing end is completed from the germline J gene. The V and J genes are TRBV5-1 and TRBJ1-4, with 8 bases aligning to TRBD1. The CDR3 is 15 amino acids. CDR1 and CDR2 from the germline V gene are SGHRS and YFSETQ. V shed 0 bases, J shed 5 bases, and the junction held 3 bases outside the gene matches. The CDR3 reads CASSLAGGGNEKLFF. The CDR3 DNA, read in part, is TGCGCCAGCAGCTTGGCAGGGGGCGGGAATGAAAAA.

This clone has a count of ten or more. The read ends 3 residues early relative to the CDR3; the germline J gene fills the gap. The V gene is TRBV12-3 or TRBV12-4, the J gene TRBJ2-3; D is uncertain. The CDR3 consists of 11 residues. Trimming left V 3 bases short and J 5 bases short, with 3 bases between. The CDR3 sequence: CASSFIDTQYF. The DNA read from the CDR3 is TGTGCCAGCAGTTTTATAGATACG.

This clone was detected ten times or more. With the read ending 3 residues before the CDR3 end, the germline J gene is used to fill in that end. The chain carries TRBV19 and TRBJ1-5; TRBD1 matches 7 bases. CDR1 and CDR2 (germline): LNHDA, SQIVND (reference sequence). The CDR3 runs to 14 residues. Trimming at V came to 6 bases and at J to 6 bases, leaving 8 bases not matched to a gene. The covered CDR3 bases are TGTGCCAGTAGCCTCTCAGGGGGTGGTCAGCCC. Translation gives CASSLSGGGQP. The full-length CDR3 reads as CASSLSGGGQPQHF.

This clone occurred many times. The read terminates 3 residues ahead of where the CDR3 ends, so the germline J gene completes it. This sequence joins TRBV27 and TRBJ1-2, with 7 bases identical to TRBD1. Germline V gene lookup returns CDR1 MNHEY and CDR2 SMNVEV (reference sequence). The CDR3 sequence is 13 residues long. V was pared by 10 bases and J by 6 bases, with 11 bases of the junction left unmatched. Incomplete CDR3 DNA: TGTGCCACCCGACAGGGTAGAATTGATGGC. Protein sequence: CATRQGRIDG. The full CDR3 reads CATRQGRIDGYTF.

Many counts were recorded for this clone. Read data end 3 residues before the CDR3 end; the end is taken from the germline J gene. This chain uses TRBV29-1 with TRBJ2-7, with TRBD1 matching 7 bases. V lost 7 bases and J lost 4; bases outside the gene matches: 10. Germline-derived CDR1 and CDR2 are SQVTM and ANQGSEA. The CDR3 is 13 residues long. The DNA read from the CDR3 is TGCAGCGGGACGACAGGGAGTCAATACGAG. Its protein product is CSGTTGSQYE. The full CDR3 protein reads CSGTTGSQYEQYF.